This T cell receptor beta chain originates from a study of blood T cell repertoires in COVID-19. This CDR3 comprises 14 residues. V was pared by 1 base and J by 7 bases, with 13 bases between. Per germline, CDR1 SGHTA and CDR2 FQGNSA. The data were produced by immunoSEQ multiplex PCR, yet TCRdb's version contains in-frame clones alone and is incomplete. The sample shows 85,000 to 110,000 clones, roughly nine tenths of them seen only once. The J gene is TRBJ1-1, the V gene TRBV7-2; TRBD1 might be the D (6 bases). This sequence was found in a man between 50 and 59 years old in a cohort sampled during active COVID-19. The sample taken for sequencing was peripheral blood. This CDR3 reads CASSLDGTQREAFF. The CDR3 coding sequence is TGTGCCAGCAGCTTAGATGGGACACAGCGTGAAGCTTTCTTT.